These 14 T cell receptor beta chains share one sample of origin, sequenced in a study of blood T cell repertoires in COVID-19. TCRdb's copy holds only in-frame clones and misses some; the assay was immunoSEQ multiplex PCR. Among 220,000 or so clones listed, 80% to 85% were seen once. The sequenced material came from peripheral blood. The receptors stem from a woman aged 60-75 years with acute or convalescent COVID-19.

The rearrangement uses TRBV10-3 and TRBJ2-1; 11 bases are a match to TRBD1. This CDR3 is built from 15 residues. The junction had 6 bases not matched to a gene; V was cut back by 2 bases and J by 9 bases. CDR1 and CDR2 from the germline V gene are ENHRY and SYGVKD. CDR3 coding DNA: TGTGCCATCAGTGAGGGACAGGGGGCGCGAAGTGAGCAGTTCTTC. Amino acids: CAISEGQGARSEQFF.

The chain couples TRBV12-3 or TRBV12-4 to TRBJ1-5; D not resolved. Trimming stripped 6 bases from V and 7 bases from J, with 13 bases between. The CDR3 sequence is 13 residues long. CDR3 sequence reads: CASSLAGSQPQHF. For the CDR3, the DNA is TGTGCCAGCAGCCTCGCGGGGAGCCAGCCCCAGCATTTT.

The chain employs TRBV4-2 and TRBJ2-1; D is perhaps TRBD2 (5 bases). V was cut by 0 bases and J by 16 bases, with 13 bases left in between. CDR1 and CDR2 (germline): LGHNA, YNFKEQ. This CDR3 spans 12 amino acids. This CDR3 is CASSQEERRIFF. As DNA, the CDR3 is TGTGCCAGCAGCCAAGAGGAGCGGAGGATTTTCTTC.

The chain is built from TRBV7-3 and TRBJ2-3; D may be TRBD2 (6 bases). CDR3 size: 14 residues. Germline lookup yields CDR1 SGHTA and CDR2 FQGTGA. Trimming removed 3 bases from V and 4 bases from J, with 11 bases in between. The CDR3: CASSFGGIADTQYF. DNA of the CDR3: TGTGCCAGCAGCTTCGGAGGGATCGCAGATACGCAGTATTTT.

The CDR3 sequence: CASAIRGFPYEQYF. DNA of the CDR3: TGTGCCAGCGCTATAAGGGGATTCCCCTACGAGCAGTACTTC. The chain recombines TRBV28 with TRBJ2-7, with D possibly matching TRBD1 (5 bases). V shed 8 bases and J shed 2 bases, with 16 bases lying between them. This CDR3 spans 14 amino acids. CDR1 and CDR2 from the germline V gene are MDHEN and SYDVKM.

This chain connects TRBV28 to TRBJ2-7; 8 nucleotides line up with TRBD2. The CDR3 has 14 amino acids. The junction had 11 bases not matched to a gene; V was cut back by 10 bases and J by 3 bases. Germline CDR1 and CDR2: MDHEN and SYDVKM. This CDR3 reads CATETGTSLYEQYF. DNA for the CDR3: TGTGCCACCGAAACCGGGACTAGTCTCTACGAGCAGTACTTC.

This rearrangement joins TRBV2 to TRBJ1-2; 8 bases agree with TRBD1. Looked up from germline, CDR1 is SNHLY and CDR2 is FYNNEI. V shed 8 bases, J shed 8 bases, and the junction held 13 bases outside the gene matches. The CDR3 extends over 14 amino acids. The CDR3 sequence: CASSPSEDRDGYTF. The CDR3 DNA sequence: TGTGCCAGCTCCCCTTCTGAGGACAGGGACGGCTACACCTTC.

The rearrangement links TRBV2 to TRBJ2-5; D might be TRBD1 (6 bases). The V end was cut by 6 bases, the J end by 4 bases, with 18 bases between. The CDR3 is made up of 15 amino acids. Germline assignment: CDR1 SNHLY and CDR2 FYNNEI. CDR3 in DNA: TGTGCCAGCAGACCGGGACAAAAACTTCTAGAGACCCAGTACTTC. This codes for CASRPGQKLLETQYF.

The chain joins TRBV5-4 to TRBJ1-1, with a weak D call TRBD1 (6 bases). Germline V gene sequence: CDR1 SGHNT, CDR2 YYREEE (reference sequence). Trimming removed 9 bases from V and 0 bases from J, with 18 bases in between. CDR3 length equals 15 residues. CDR3: CATHGRQAMNTEAFF. In DNA, the CDR3 is TGTGCCACCCATGGGAGACAGGCCATGAACACTGAAGCTTTCTTT. The full variable domain, in which reference TRBV5-4 and TRBJ1-1 provide the parts outside the CDR3, is ETGVTQSPTHLIKTRGQQVTLRCSSQSGHNTVSWYQQALGQGPQFIFQYYREEENGRGNFPPRFSGLQFPNYSSELNVNALELDDSALYLCATHGRQAMNTEAFFGQGTRLTVV.

In DNA form, the CDR3 reads TGCGCCAGCAGCTTGGTGACTTCAGGGGATTTTACAGATACGCAGTATTTT. This codes for CASSLVTSGDFTDTQYF. This chain joins TRBV5-1 and TRBJ2-3; D may be TRBD1 (6 bases). The V and J ends lost 0 bases and 3 bases respectively, with 17 bases between them. Germline lookup yields CDR1 SGHRS and CDR2 YFSETQ. This CDR3 contains 17 residues.

This rearrangement joins TRBV6-2 or TRBV6-3 to TRBJ1-2, with 8 bases fitting TRBD1. V lost 1 base, J lost 5 bases, and 12 bases stayed unmatched. Germline V gene sequence: CDR1 MNHEY, CDR2 SVGEGT. CDR3 length equals 17 residues. The CDR3 coding sequence is TGTGCCAGCAGTTACTACGGCAACGGACAGGGAAAGTATGGCTACACCTTC. It specifies CASSYYGNGQGKYGYTF.

This clone was observed once. V is TRBV7-8 and J is TRBJ1-3, with 9 nucleotides matching TRBD1. The V gene end was trimmed by 0 bases and the J gene end by 4 bases; junction bases not matched to a gene: 7. Germline lookup yields CDR1 SGHVS and CDR2 FQNEAQ. The CDR3 sequence is 17 residues long. CDR3 sequence (DNA): TGTGCCAGCAGCTTAGCGCCGGGACAGGGAGGCGGAAACACCATATATTTT. The encoded protein is CASSLAPGQGGGNTIYF.

This clone was found once. J is TRBJ2-5 and V is TRBV2, with 12 positions matching TRBD2. V was clipped by 6 bases and J by 7 bases; unmatched bases: 6. The germline CDR1 and CDR2 sequences are SNHLY and FYNNEI. The CDR3 spans 14 residues. CDR3 in amino acids: CASRELAGGGTQYF. The CDR3, as DNA: TGTGCCAGCAGGGAACTAGCGGGAGGTGGGACCCAGTACTTC. Variable domain in full (rest from reference TRBV2 and TRBJ2-5): EPEVTQTPSHQVTQMGQEVILRCVPISNHLYFYWYRQILGQKVEFLVSFYNNEISEKSEIFDDQFSVERPDGSNFTLKIRSTKLEDSAMYFCASRELAGGGTQYFGPGTRLLVL.

The chain combines TRBV7-9 with TRBJ1-1; a weak D match, TRBD1 (6 bases). CDR3 length: 15 residues. Germline V gene sequence: CDR1 SEHNR, CDR2 FQNEAQ (reference sequence). V was pared by 5 bases and J by 0 bases, with 13 bases between. This CDR3 reads CASSLLGQMNTEAFF. In DNA, the CDR3 is TGTGCCAGCAGCCTCCTAGGACAGATGAACACTGAAGCTTTCTTT.